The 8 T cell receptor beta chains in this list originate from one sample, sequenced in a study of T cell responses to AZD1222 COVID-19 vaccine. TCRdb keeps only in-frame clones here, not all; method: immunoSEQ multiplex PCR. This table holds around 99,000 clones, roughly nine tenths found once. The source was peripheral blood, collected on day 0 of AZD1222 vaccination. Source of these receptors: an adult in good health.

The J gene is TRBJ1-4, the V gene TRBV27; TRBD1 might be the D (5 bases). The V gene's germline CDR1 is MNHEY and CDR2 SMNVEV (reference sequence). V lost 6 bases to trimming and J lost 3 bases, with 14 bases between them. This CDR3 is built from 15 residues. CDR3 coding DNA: TGTGCCAGCAGCCGGAGTCCGACAGCTAATGAAAAACTGTTTTTT. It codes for CASSRSPTANEKLFF.

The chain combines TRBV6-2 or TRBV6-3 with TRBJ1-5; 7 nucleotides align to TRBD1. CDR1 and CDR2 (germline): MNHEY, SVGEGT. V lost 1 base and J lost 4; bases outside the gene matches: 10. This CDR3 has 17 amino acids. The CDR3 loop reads CASSYFSMDRRNQPQHF. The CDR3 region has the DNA TGTGCCAGCAGTTACTTCTCTATGGACAGGCGGAATCAGCCCCAGCATTTT.

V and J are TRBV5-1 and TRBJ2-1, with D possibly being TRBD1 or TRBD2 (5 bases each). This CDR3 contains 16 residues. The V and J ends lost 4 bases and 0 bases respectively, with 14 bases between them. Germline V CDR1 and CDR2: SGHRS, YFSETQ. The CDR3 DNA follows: TGCGCCAGCAGCACGCTTGGGGGAAGCTCCTACAATGAGCAGTTCTTC. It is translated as CASSTLGGSSYNEQFF.

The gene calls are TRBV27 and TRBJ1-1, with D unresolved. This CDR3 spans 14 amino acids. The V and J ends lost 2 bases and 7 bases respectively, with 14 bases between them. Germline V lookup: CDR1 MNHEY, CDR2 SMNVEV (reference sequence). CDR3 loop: CASSLIKVGGEAFF. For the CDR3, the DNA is TGTGCCAGCAGTTTAATTAAAGTAGGCGGTGAAGCTTTCTTT.

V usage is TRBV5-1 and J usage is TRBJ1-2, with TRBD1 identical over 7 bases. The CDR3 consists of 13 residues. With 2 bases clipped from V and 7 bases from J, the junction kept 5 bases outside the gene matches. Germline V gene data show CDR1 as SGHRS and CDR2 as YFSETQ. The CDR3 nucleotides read TGCGCCAGCAGCTTTGACAGGGATACTGGCTACACCTTC. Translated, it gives CASSFDRDTGYTF.

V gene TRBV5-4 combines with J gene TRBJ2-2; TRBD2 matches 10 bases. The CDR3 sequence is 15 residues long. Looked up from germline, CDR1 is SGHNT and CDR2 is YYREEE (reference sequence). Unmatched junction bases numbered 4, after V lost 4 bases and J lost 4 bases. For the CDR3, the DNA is TGTGCCAGCAGCGCCCCTAGCGGGAGCACCGGGGAGCTGTTTTTT. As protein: CASSAPSGSTGELFF.

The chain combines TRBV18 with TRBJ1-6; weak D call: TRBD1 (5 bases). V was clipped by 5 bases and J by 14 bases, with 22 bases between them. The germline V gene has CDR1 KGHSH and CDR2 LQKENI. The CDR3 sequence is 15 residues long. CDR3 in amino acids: CASSRDLAHRGSLHF. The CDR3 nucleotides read TGTGCCAGCTCAAGGGACTTGGCCCACCGTGGGTCCCTCCACTTT.

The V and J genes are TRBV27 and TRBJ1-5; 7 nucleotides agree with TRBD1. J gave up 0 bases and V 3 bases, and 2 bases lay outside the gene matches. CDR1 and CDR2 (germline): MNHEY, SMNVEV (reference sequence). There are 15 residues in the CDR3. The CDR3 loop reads CASSFGTDSNQPQHF. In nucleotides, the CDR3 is TGTGCCAGCAGTTTTGGGACAGATAGCAATCAGCCCCAGCATTTT.